One sample yielded the 13 T cell receptor beta chains listed below, sequenced in a study of T cell responses to AZD1222 COVID-19 vaccine. Generated by immunoSEQ multiplex PCR, the TCRdb table keeps only in-frame clones and is missing some. The sample has about 85,000 clones, around 90% seen once. The sequenced sample was peripheral blood, obtained on day 0 of AZD1222 vaccination. The receptors originated from an adult in good health.

This chain uses TRBV4-2 with TRBJ2-3; no firm D call. V lost 6 bases and J 4 bases, leaving 14 bases between the germline ends. There are 14 residues in the CDR3. Germline loops: CDR1 LGHNA, CDR2 YNFKEQ. In nucleotides, the CDR3 is TGTGCCAGCAGGAACTCGGCAAACGCAGATACGCAGTATTTT. It translates to CASRNSANADTQYF.

The chain links TRBV29-1 to TRBJ2-1; 9 nucleotides line up with TRBD2. The CDR3 consists of 13 residues. Per the germline V gene, CDR1 is SQVTM and CDR2 is ANQGSEA. In nucleotides, the CDR3 is TGCAGGGTGGCGGGAGGGGTGAACAATGAGCAGTTCTTC. Its translation is CRVAGGVNNEQFF.

The chain uses TRBV28 and TRBJ1-4; TRBD1 matches at 7 bases. V lost 6 bases to trimming and J lost 7 bases; unmatched junction nucleotides: 5. Germline V gene data show CDR1 as MDHEN and CDR2 as SYDVKM. The CDR3 has 13 residues. The CDR3 loop is CASRTGISEKLFF. The CDR3 nucleotides read TGTGCCAGCAGGACAGGGATTTCTGAAAAACTGTTTTTT.

The V call is TRBV28, the J call TRBJ1-5, with D perhaps TRBD1 (5 bases). Germline V gene lookup returns CDR1 MDHEN and CDR2 SYDVKM. V lost 1 base, J lost 7 bases, and 8 bases lay in between. This CDR3 has 13 amino acids. The CDR3 spells CASSLFGTQPQHF. In nucleotides, the CDR3 is TGTGCCAGCAGTTTATTTGGGACCCAGCCCCAGCATTTT.

The table lists this clone with a count of one. The V gene is TRBV28, the J gene TRBJ1-3, with D unclear. CDR3 length equals 13 residues. CDR1 MDHEN and CDR2 SYDVKM come from the germline V gene. V lost 7 bases and J lost 4, with 11 bases in between. For the CDR3, the DNA is TGTGCCAGCACGCTGGCGGTGGGAAACACCATATATTTT. As protein: CASTLAVGNTIYF.

This clone was recorded only once. The rearrangement joins TRBV7-9 to TRBJ2-1, with 9 bases lining up with TRBD2. The germline gives CDR1 SEHNR, CDR2 FQNEAQ (reference sequence). Unmatched junction bases numbered 4, after V lost 3 bases and J lost 7 bases. The CDR3 totals 14 residues. The CDR3 DNA follows: TGTGCCAGCAGCTTCCCCGCGGGGGGGAATGAGCAGTTCTTC. This translates into CASSFPAGGNEQFF.

J is TRBJ1-5 and V is TRBV28, with D uncertain. V dropped 5 bases and J dropped 3 bases, with 11 bases sitting between them. The length of the CDR3 is 14 residues. CDR1 is MDHEN and CDR2 is SYDVKM in the germline V gene. CDR3 protein: CASSRTANNQPQHF. CDR3 DNA: TGTGCCAGCAGTCGGACTGCAAACAATCAGCCCCAGCATTTT.

This clone appeared once. This chain links TRBV23-1 with TRBJ1-4, with D unclear. Being an ORF, TRBV23-1 has a function that is uncertain. The length of the CDR3 is 14 residues. The germline V and J ends were trimmed by 7 bases and 5 bases, with 14 bases remaining between them. The CDR3 nucleotides read TGCGCCAGCACCGCGCGGCAAGACAATGAAAAACTGTTTTTT. Protein: CASTARQDNEKLFF.

The genes are TRBV7-2 and TRBJ2-4; maybe TRBD2 (6 bases). The CDR3 has 14 amino acids. Trimming took off 3 bases at V and 3 bases at J, with 9 bases between the two ends. Germline CDR1 and CDR2: SGHTA and FQGNSA. CDR3 in DNA: TGTGCCAGCAGCTTGGGGGGTGTCAAAAACATTCAGTACTTC. It codes for CASSLGGVKNIQYF. The variable domain in full, with the rest retrieved from reference TRBV7-2 and TRBJ2-4, is GAGVSQSPSNKVTEKGKDVELRCDPISGHTALYWYRQSLGQGLEFLIYFQGNSAPDKSGLPSDRFSAERTGGSVSTLTIQRTQQEDSAVYLCASSLGGVKNIQYFGAGTRLSVL.

The chain combines TRBV2 with TRBJ2-7, with D maybe TRBD1 (7 bases). The germline V gene has CDR1 SNHLY and CDR2 FYNNEI. V was cut by 6 bases and J by 9 bases, with 24 bases left in between. The CDR3 has 15 residues. CDR3 sequence reads: CASRRTGETYGGQYF. For the CDR3, the DNA is TGTGCCAGCAGGAGGACAGGCGAAACCTACGGGGGGCAGTACTTC.

This chain connects TRBV27 to TRBJ1-1, with D possibly matching TRBD1 (6 bases). The CDR3 is 15 amino acids. V was clipped by 7 bases and J by 4 bases, with 19 bases between them. Germline CDR1 and CDR2: MNHEY and SMNVEV (reference sequence). The DNA of the CDR3 is TGTGCCAGCATCGGGGGCGAGTATGGGGGCACTGAAGCTTTCTTT. Its protein product is CASIGGEYGGTEAFF.

This chain uses TRBV19 with TRBJ2-7; D gene ambiguous. Germline CDR1 and CDR2: LNHDA and SQIVND (reference sequence). V lost 2 bases, J lost 3 bases, and 11 bases lay in between. CDR3 size: 14 residues. CDR3 DNA: TGTGCCAGTAGTATAATCGGCAGCATCTACGAGCAGTACTTC. Translation gives CASSIIGSIYEQYF. Using reference TRBV19 and TRBJ2-7 for the parts outside the CDR3, the full variable domain is DGGITQSPKYLFRKEGQNVTLSCEQNLNHDAMYWYRQDPGQGLRLIYYSQIVNDFQKGDIAEGYSVSREKKESFPLTVTSAQKNPTAFYLCASSIIGSIYEQYFGPGTRLTVT.

This sequence joins TRBV6-1 and TRBJ1-5; D gene ambiguous. Germline lookup yields CDR1 MNHNS and CDR2 SASEGT. The CDR3 totals 16 residues. V lost 1 base, J lost 4 bases, and 14 bases lay in between. Written as DNA, the CDR3 is TGTGCCAGCAGTGAAGTTCTGGGTGGGCGGAATCAGCCCCAGCATTTT. Protein: CASSEVLGGRNQPQHF.